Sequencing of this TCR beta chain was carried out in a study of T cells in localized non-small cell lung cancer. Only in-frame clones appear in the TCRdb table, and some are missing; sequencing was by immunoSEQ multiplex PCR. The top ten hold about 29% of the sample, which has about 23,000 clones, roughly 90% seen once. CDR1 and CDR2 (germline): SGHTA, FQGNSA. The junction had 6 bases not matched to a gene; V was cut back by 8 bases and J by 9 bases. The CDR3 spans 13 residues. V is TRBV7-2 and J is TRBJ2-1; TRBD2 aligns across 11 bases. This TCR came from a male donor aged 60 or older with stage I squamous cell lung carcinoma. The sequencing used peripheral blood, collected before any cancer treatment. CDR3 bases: TGTGCCAGCCTTCGGACTAGCGGGTTTGAGCAGTTCTTC. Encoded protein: CASLRTSGFEQFF. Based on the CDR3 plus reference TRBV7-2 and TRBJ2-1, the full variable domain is GAGVSQSPSNKVTEKGKDVELRCDPISGHTALYWYRQSLGQGLEFLIYFQGNSAPDKSGLPSDRFSAERTGGSVSTLTIQRTQQEDSAVYLCASLRTSGFEQFFGPGTRLTVL.